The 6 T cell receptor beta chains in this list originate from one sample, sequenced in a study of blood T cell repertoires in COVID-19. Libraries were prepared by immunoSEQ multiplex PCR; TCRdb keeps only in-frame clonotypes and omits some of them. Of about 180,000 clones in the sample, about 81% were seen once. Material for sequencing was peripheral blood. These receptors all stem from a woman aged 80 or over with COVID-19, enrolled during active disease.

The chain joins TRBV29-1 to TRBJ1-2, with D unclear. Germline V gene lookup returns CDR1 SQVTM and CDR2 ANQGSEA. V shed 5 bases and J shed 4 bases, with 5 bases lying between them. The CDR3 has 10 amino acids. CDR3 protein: CSVFSYGYTF. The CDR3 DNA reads TGCAGCGTTTTCAGCTATGGCTACACCTTC.

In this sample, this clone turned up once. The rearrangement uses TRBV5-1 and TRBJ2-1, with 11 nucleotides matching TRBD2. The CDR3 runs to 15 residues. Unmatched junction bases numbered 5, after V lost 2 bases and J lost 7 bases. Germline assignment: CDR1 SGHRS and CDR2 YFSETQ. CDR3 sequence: CASSLLAGERNEQFF. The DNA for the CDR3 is TGCGCCAGCAGCTTACTAGCGGGAGAAAGGAATGAGCAGTTCTTC.

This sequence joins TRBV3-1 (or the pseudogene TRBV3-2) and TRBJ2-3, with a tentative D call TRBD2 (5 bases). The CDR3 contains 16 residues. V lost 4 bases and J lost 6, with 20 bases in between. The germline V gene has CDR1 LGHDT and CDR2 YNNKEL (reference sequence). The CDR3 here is CASSPIRSGRGDTQYF. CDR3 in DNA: TGTGCCAGCAGCCCAATTAGGAGCGGAAGAGGGGATACGCAGTATTTT.

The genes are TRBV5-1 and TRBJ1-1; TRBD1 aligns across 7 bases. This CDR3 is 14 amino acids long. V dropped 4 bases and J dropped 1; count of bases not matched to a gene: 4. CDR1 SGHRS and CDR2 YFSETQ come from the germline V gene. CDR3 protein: CASSPRTGNTEAFF. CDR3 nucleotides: TGCGCCAGCAGCCCACGGACAGGGAACACTGAAGCTTTCTTT.

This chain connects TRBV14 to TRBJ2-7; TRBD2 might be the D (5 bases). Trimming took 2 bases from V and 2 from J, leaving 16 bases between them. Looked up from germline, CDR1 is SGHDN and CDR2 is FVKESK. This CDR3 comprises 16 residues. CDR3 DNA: TGTGCCAGCAGCCAACTCGGGGTCAGAGAGGCCTACGAGCAGTACTTC. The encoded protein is CASSQLGVREAYEQYF.

DNA for the CDR3: TGTGCCAGCAGTTCCTGGGGAGGCAATCACGAGCAGTACTTC. Its protein product is CASSSWGGNHEQYF. The chain combines TRBV27 with TRBJ2-7; D is perhaps TRBD2 (6 bases). V was pared by 4 bases and J by 5 bases, with 15 bases between. The CDR3 consists of 14 residues. Germline V gene data show CDR1 as MNHEY and CDR2 as SMNVEV (reference sequence).